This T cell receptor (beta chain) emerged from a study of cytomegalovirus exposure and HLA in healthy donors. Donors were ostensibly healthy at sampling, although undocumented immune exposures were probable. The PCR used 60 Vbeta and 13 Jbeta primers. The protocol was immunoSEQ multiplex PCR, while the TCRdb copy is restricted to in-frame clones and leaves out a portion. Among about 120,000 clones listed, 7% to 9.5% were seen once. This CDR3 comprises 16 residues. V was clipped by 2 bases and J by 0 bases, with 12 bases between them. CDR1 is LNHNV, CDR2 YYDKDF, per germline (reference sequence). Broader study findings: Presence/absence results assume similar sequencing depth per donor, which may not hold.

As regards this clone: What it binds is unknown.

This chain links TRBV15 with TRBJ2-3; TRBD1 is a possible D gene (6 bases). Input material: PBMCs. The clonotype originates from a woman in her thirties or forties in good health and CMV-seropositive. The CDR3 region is CATSRRVDSSTDTQYF. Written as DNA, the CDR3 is TGTGCCACCAGCAGACGCGTGGACAGCAGCACAGATACGCAGTATTTT.